This entry describes one TCR beta chain. Methods used by the authors: How many nucleated cells were present was estimated from reference gene primer amplification. Measured with immunoSEQ multiplex PCR; TCRdb has only the in-frame clones, and not every one. V, J and clone size reflect that table, while D and trimming were determined from the DNA. This table has around 44,000 clones, about 90% appearing once. Per germline, CDR1 MNHEY and CDR2 SMNVEV (reference sequence). The CDR3 runs 14 residues. V was shortened by 6 bases and J by 8 bases, with 16 bases between the two germline ends. This sample is drawn from a study of blood T cell repertoires in COVID-19. The overall study: COVID-19 samples from acute and convalescent phases originated in the United States, Italy and Spain. The analysed material was cDNA or gDNA that came from T cells, B-cell-depleted T cells, or PBMCs.

Sequencing used peripheral blood. The receptor was isolated from a human donor in a cohort sampled during active COVID-19. The chain couples TRBV27 to TRBJ1-4; perhaps TRBD1 as D (5 bases). CDR3 sequence: CASRSTKGMEKLFF. Here the CDR3 DNA reads TGTGCCAGCAGGTCGACCAAGGGGATGGAAAAACTGTTTTTT.